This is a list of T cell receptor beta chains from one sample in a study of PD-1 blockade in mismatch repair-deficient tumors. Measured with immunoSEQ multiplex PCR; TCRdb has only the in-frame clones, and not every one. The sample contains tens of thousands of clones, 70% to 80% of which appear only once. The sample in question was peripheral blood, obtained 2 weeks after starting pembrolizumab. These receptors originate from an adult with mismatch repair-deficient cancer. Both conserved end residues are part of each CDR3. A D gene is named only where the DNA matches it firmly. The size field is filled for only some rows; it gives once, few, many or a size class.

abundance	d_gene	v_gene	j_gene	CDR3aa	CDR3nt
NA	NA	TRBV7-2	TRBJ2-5	CASSSFRTQETQYF	TGTGCCAGCAGCTCCTTCAGGACCCAAGAGACCCAGTACTTC
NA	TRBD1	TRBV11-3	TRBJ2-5	CASSLAGTAQETQYF	TGTGCCAGCAGCTTAGCAGGGACAGCCCAAGAGACCCAGTACTTC
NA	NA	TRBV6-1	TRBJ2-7	CASSRAIFYEQYF	TGTGCCAGCAGTCGAGCTATTTTCTACGAGCAGTACTTC
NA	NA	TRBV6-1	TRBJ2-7	CASSALWPSVDEQYF	TGTGCCAGCAGTGCCTTATGGCCAAGCGTGGACGAGCAGTACTTC
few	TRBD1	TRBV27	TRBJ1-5	CASSLTGGAILPQHF	TGTGCCAGCAGTTTAACAGGGGGCGCGATCCTGCCCCAGCATTTT
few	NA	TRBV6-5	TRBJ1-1	CASSWSGPNTEAFF	TGTGCCAGCAGTTGGTCAGGGCCGAACACTGAAGCTTTCTTT
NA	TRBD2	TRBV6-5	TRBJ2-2	CASSWTSGSNGELFF	TGTGCCAGCAGTTGGACTAGCGGGAGTAACGGGGAGCTGTTTTTT
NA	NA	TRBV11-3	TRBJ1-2	CASSSRGSRGANYGYTF	TGTGCCAGCAGCTCCCGGGGAAGTCGGGGGGCTAACTATGGCTACACCTTC
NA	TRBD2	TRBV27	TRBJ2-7	CASSLRLAGPYEQYF	TGTGCCAGCAGTCTACGACTAGCGGGACCCTACGAGCAGTACTTC
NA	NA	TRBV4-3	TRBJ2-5	CASSQDEVAVQETQYF	TGCGCCAGCAGCCAAGATGAAGTAGCGGTACAAGAGACCCAGTACTTC
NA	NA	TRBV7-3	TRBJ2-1	CASGYGTENYNEQFF	TGTGCCAGCGGCTACGGGACCGAAAATTACAATGAGCAGTTCTTC
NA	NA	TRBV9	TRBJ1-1	CASSALGGEAFF	TGTGCCAGCAGCGCCCTGGGGGGCGAAGCTTTCTTT
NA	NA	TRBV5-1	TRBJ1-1	CASSRDRDRNTEAFF	TGCGCCAGCAGCCGGGACCGGGATAGGAACACTGAAGCTTTCTTT
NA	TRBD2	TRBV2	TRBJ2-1	CASSPGLAGGHNEQFF	TGTGCCAGCAGTCCTGGACTAGCGGGAGGACACAATGAGCAGTTCTTC
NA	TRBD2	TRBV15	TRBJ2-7	CATSTSTGTSGSLYEQYF	TGTGCCACCAGCACCTCTACCGGGACTAGCGGGAGTTTGTACGAGCAGTACTTC
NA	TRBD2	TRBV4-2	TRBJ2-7	CASSRSLAEGSYEQYF	TGTGCCAGCAGCCGCTCACTAGCGGAGGGTTCCTACGAGCAGTACTTC
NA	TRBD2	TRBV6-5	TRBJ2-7	CASSYSPSGGYEQYF	TGTGCCAGCAGTTACTCGCCTAGCGGGGGATACGAGCAGTACTTC
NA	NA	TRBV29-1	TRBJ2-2	CSVDSANTGELFF	TGCAGCGTTGACAGTGCGAACACCGGGGAGCTGTTTTTT
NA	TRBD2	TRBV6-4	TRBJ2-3	CASSETSGRRTDTQYF	TGTGCCAGCAGTGAAACTAGCGGGAGACGAACAGATACGCAGTATTTT
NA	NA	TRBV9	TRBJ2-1	CASSVAENHNEQFF	TGTGCCAGCAGCGTAGCTGAGAACCACAATGAGCAGTTCTTC
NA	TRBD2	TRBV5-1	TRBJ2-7	CASRPRGASLDEQYF	TGCGCCAGCAGGCCGCGGGGGGCGAGTTTGGACGAGCAGTACTTC
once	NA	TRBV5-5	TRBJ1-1	CASSSRVGNTEAFF	TGTGCCAGCAGCAGCAGGGTAGGTAACACTGAAGCTTTCTTT
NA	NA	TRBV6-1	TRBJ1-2	CASSITNYGYTF	TGTGCCAGCAGTATCACCAACTATGGCTACACCTTC
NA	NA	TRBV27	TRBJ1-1	CASRGGLPNTEAFF	TGTGCCAGCAGGGGCGGGCTGCCGAACACTGAAGCTTTCTTT
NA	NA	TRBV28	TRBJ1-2	CASSLENYGYTF	TGTGCCAGCAGTTTGGAAAACTATGGCTACACCTTC
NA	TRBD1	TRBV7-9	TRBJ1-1	CASSLDGDSPIAFF	TGTGCCAGCAGCTTAGACGGGGACAGCCCGATAGCTTTCTTT
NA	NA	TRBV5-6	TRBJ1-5	CASSLRVDSNQPQHF	TGTGCCAGCAGCTTACGAGTGGACAGTAATCAGCCCCAGCATTTT
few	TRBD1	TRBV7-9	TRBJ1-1	CASSKVTGQNTEAFF	TGTGCCAGCAGCAAAGTGACAGGGCAGAACACTGAAGCTTTCTTT
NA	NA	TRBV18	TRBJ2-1	CASSLPETEQFF	TGTGCCAGCTCACTTCCAGAAACTGAGCAGTTCTTC
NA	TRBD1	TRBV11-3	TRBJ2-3	CASWGSGTGDTQYF	TGTGCCAGCTGGGGAAGTGGGACAGGCGATACGCAGTATTTT
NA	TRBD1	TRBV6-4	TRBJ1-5	CASNIRQGGVFEPQHF	TGTGCCAGCAATATAAGACAGGGAGGAGTTTTTGAGCCCCAGCATTTT
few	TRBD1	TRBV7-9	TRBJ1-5	CASSPAQGIAQHF	TGTGCCAGCAGCCCCGCACAGGGGATAGCCCAGCATTTT
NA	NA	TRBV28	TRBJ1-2	CASSLSRQNYGYTF	TGTGCCAGCAGTTTATCAAGACAGAACTATGGCTACACCTTC
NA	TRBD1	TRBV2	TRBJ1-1	CANTDRGLAEAFF	TGTGCCAACACCGACAGGGGGTTGGCTGAAGCTTTCTTT
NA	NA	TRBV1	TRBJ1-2	CTSSQEGGQILGHGYTF	TGCACCAGCAGCCAAGAAGGGGGACAAATTTTAGGACATGGCTACACCTTC
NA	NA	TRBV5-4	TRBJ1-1	CASSLAFTEAFF	TGTGCCAGCAGCTTGGCGTTTACTGAAGCTTTCTTT
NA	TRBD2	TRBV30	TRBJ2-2	CAWSVGLAGIGELFF	TGTGCCTGGAGTGTAGGCCTAGCGGGAATCGGGGAGCTGTTTTTT
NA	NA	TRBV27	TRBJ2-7	CASSLKGYHEQYF	TGTGCCAGCAGTTTGAAGGGTTATCACGAGCAGTACTTC
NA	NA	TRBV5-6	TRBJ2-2	CASSRTGTEGNTGELFF	TGTGCCAGCAGCCGTACCGGGACGGAGGGTAACACCGGGGAGCTGTTTTTT
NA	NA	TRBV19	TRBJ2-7	CASQGGLQYF	TGTGCCAGCCAGGGTGGCCTGCAGTACTTC
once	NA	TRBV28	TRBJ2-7	CASNGGQPYYEQYF	TGTGCCAGCAATGGGGGGCAACCATACTACGAGCAGTACTTC
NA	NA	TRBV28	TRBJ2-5	CASNPPGPSQYF	TGTGCCAGCAATCCCCCGGGGCCCTCCCAGTACTTC
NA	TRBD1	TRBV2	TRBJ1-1	CASSPGQGYTEAFF	TGTGCCAGCAGCCCGGGACAGGGGTATACTGAAGCTTTCTTT